The rows below give T cell receptor beta chains drawn from one sample of a study of CXCR3-negative and CXCR3-positive naive CD8 T cells. TCRdb derives one entry per CDR3 protein from the 5' RACE reads, leaving out DNA. The sample shows roughly 110,000 distinct CDR3 sequences, and 0.35% to 0.4% sits with its ten largest clones. The material sequenced was naive CXCR3+ CD8+ T cells from blood. The receptors originated from a human donor in good health. Some clones in this sample may be carry-over from other donors' samples. Both conserved end residues are part of each CDR3. Each record gives: V gene, J gene, CDR3 protein.

>TRBV3-1|TRBJ1-4
CASSQGTGETNEKLFF
>TRBV11-2|TRBJ2-1
CASTSGGSGPYNEQFF
>TRBV15|TRBJ2-1
CATSEFSGGPVGEQFF
>TRBV9|TRBJ2-7
CASSVEGSTYEQYF
>TRBV29-1|TRBJ2-2
CSVLTGSGTGELFF
>TRBV4-2|TRBJ2-1
CASSQEGDPSYNEQFF
>TRBV5-1|TRBJ2-7
CASSLDAGAYEQYF
>TRBV7-2|TRBJ2-1
CASSLGGADEQFF
>TRBV29-1|TRBJ1-1
CSVESQDSEAFF
>TRBV6-5|TRBJ2-7
CASSYFTAGRYEQYF
>TRBV10-3|TRBJ1-2
CAIRRDGPYGYTF
>TRBV29-1|TRBJ2-5
CSVEAWETQYF
>TRBV5-1|TRBJ2-1
CASSLVRTDSYNEQFF
>TRBV4-1|TRBJ2-7
CASSQDGGPGGGSYEQYF
>TRBV14|TRBJ2-2
CASSLTGSPAGELFF
>TRBV28|TRBJ2-6
CASSWTALGGANVLTF
>TRBV6-1|TRBJ2-7
CASRSGTDFGSYEQYF
>TRBV12-3/TRBV12-4|TRBJ2-3
CASSLSTSGTADTQYF
>TRBV13|TRBJ2-1
CASSRQGWSRNEQFF
>TRBV9|TRBJ2-2
CASQEGGDNTGELFF
>TRBV12-3/TRBV12-4|TRBJ2-7
CASRRDSSYEQYF
>TRBV6-1|TRBJ2-3
CASRHWTGDPQRTSTDTQYF
>TRBV12-3/TRBV12-4|TRBJ2-7
CASSPPGYEQYF
>TRBV7-9|TRBJ2-7
CASSSADSTYEQYF
>TRBV4-1|TRBJ1-5
CASSQDTGWQPQHF
>TRBV12-3/TRBV12-4|TRBJ2-1
CASSFVSGGYNEQFF
>TRBV4-2|TRBJ2-1
CASSQEGGSGQAYNEQFF
>TRBV5-6|TRBJ1-1
CASSPSSTGWTEAFF
>TRBV29-1|TRBJ2-1
CSVEALGELAYNEQFF
>TRBV29-1|TRBJ2-7
CSVASESYEQYF
>TRBV28|TRBJ2-1
CASSTSRSHNEQFF
>TRBV12-3/TRBV12-4|TRBJ1-1
CASSPLEGGNTEAFF
>TRBV7-3|TRBJ2-3
CASSLIGGGQTDTQYF
>TRBV19|TRBJ2-1
CASSPYRDSNNEQFF
>TRBV19|TRBJ1-2
CASSIEGTAPYGYTF
>TRBV5-4|TRBJ2-2
CASSILPGELFF
>TRBV29-1|TRBJ1-1
CSVVPPANTEAFF
>TRBV28|TRBJ2-1
CASSPRGLAGLGEQFF
>TRBV7-6|TRBJ2-5
CASSRDLAGEEETQYF
>TRBV5-1|TRBJ2-7
CASSLSTSYEQYF
>TRBV7-7|TRBJ2-2
CASSPGLAATGELFF
>TRBV27|TRBJ1-1
CASADREQSEAFF
>TRBV2|TRBJ2-3
CASSVTPGHKKADTQYF
>TRBV6-2/TRBV6-3|TRBJ2-5
CASSYIDFAETQYF
>TRBV7-9|TRBJ2-1
CASSPQTGGRYNEQFF
>TRBV2|TRBJ2-3
CASSVMNGGLDTQYF
>TRBV7-9|TRBJ2-5
CASTLKIGTSGEIETQYF
>TRBV3-1|TRBJ2-1
CASSIRGAVYNEQFF
>TRBV5-1|TRBJ2-2
CASSLVGQGDLGAGELFF
>TRBV7-9|TRBJ1-2
CASSPISGFRGYTF
>TRBV7-2|TRBJ1-1
CASSLVQIEASF
>TRBV4-1|TRBJ2-7
CASSQDNRSSYEQYF
>TRBV7-9|TRBJ2-7
CASSSQVFEQYF
>TRBV7-9|TRBJ1-1
CASSLETGTDEAFF
>TRBV29-1|TRBJ2-3
CSVTVAPDTQYF
>TRBV9|TRBJ1-1
CASSVVAGLDTEAFF
>TRBV11-3|TRBJ2-7
CASSQRDNSYEQYF